This T cell receptor beta chain was sequenced in a study of cytomegalovirus exposure and HLA in healthy donors. For the study at large: Earlier, approximately 110 million unique TCR beta sequences were recovered from approximately 180 million T cells by an analysis.

With respect to this clone: Antigen specificity is unknown.

This CDR3 region has 15 residues. The germline CDR1 and CDR2 sequences are MNHNS and SASEGT. Between the trimmed V and J ends, which lost 4 bases and 6 bases, there was a span of 17 bases. Study-wide findings and caveats: Most TCR sequences were seen very rarely across donors, but some public TCRs occurred in many.

Primers for the PCR totalled 60 Vbeta and 13 Jbeta. Some clones are missing from TCRdb's copy, which holds only in-frame ones; the method was immunoSEQ multiplex PCR. The data hold 130,000 or so clones, with 65% to 90% observed a single time. The receptor was isolated from a young woman in good health and CMV-seropositive. V gene TRBV6-1 combines with J gene TRBJ2-3, with D possibly TRBD2 on 6 matching bases. Sequencing was performed on PBMCs. The CDR3 coding sequence is TGTGCCAGCAGTGGGTTTGGCGGGGTAGGGGATACGCAGTATTTT. Protein product: CASSGFGGVGDTQYF.